This T cell receptor beta chain stems from a study of shared clonotypes between healthy human individuals. The CDR3 sequence is 15 residues long. The V gene's germline CDR1 is SGHNT and CDR2 YENEEA. Trimming left V 2 bases short and J 3 bases short, with 13 bases between. CD45RO-negative, CCR7-selected cells formed the naive CD8 fraction, which excluded terminally differentiated effector memory CD45RA+ cells. The protocol was immunoSEQ multiplex PCR, while the TCRdb copy is restricted to in-frame clones and leaves out a portion. The sample contains roughly 2.1 million clones, about 92% of which appear only once.

The V gene is TRBV11-3, the J gene TRBJ2-5, with D perhaps matching TRBD1 or TRBD2 (5 bases each). The source material was naive CD8+ T cells from PBMCs. The TCR was taken from a man aged 18-30 years in good health. Some clones in this sample may be carry-over from other donors' samples. The chain's CDR3 is CASSLMSGDEETQYF. CDR3 sequence (DNA): TGTGCCAGCAGCTTAATGTCCGGGGACGAAGAGACCCAGTACTTC.